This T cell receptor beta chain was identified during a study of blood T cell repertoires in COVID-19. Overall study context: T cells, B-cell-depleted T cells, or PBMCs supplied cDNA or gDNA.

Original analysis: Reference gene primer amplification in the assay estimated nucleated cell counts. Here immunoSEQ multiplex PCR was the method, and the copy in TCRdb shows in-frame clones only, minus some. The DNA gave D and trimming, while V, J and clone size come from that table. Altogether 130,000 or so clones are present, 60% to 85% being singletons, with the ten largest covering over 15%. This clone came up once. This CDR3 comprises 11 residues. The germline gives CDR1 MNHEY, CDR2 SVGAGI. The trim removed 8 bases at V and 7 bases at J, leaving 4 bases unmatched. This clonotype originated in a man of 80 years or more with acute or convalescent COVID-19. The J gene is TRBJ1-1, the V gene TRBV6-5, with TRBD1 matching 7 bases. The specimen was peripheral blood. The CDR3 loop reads CASRGTDEAFF. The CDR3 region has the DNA TGTGCCAGCCGGGGGACAGATGAAGCTTTCTTT.